This record looks at one T cell receptor (beta chain) sequence and its context. This sample was included in a study of control samples from healthy donors and cancer patients. The protocol was immunoSEQ multiplex PCR, while the TCRdb copy is restricted to in-frame clones and leaves out a portion. This table holds 85,000 to 110,000 clones, roughly 91% found once. V trimming: 4 bases; J trimming: 8 bases; junction bases outside the gene matches: 4. CDR3 size: 13 residues. Germline V gene lookup returns CDR1 SGHKS and CDR2 YYEKEE (reference sequence). V usage is TRBV5-5 and J usage is TRBJ1-2; 11 bases match TRBD1. Sequencing was carried out using PBMCs. The source of this sequence is a man in his sixties with lung cancer. In DNA, the CDR3 is TGTGCCAGCAGCGGGACAGGGGGAAGCGGCTACACCTTC. It translates to CASSGTGGSGYTF.